Shown below are 18 T cell receptor beta chains from a single sample sequenced in a study of neurological immune-mediated disorders (dated by TCRdb to the late 2010s). The library was prepared using 5' RACE. TCRdb shows the sequencer as Illumina HiSeq 2500. The public reads were reanalyzed by TCRdb: fastp trimming at Q25, MiXCR alignment, in-frame beta chains only. Rows with a matching CDR3 protein are joined into one entry that keeps the most common DNA and genes. A total of 45,000 to 65,000 distinct CDR3 sequences appear in this sample, about 4% of them only once. Of the sample, about 3.1% falls within the top ten clones. The sample consisted of PBMCs. All receptors come from a man aged 50 or older with multiple sclerosis.

This clonotype was seen many times. For the CDR3, the DNA is TGTGCCAGCAGCCCTTCCGGGAGGGACTACGAGCAGTACTTC. It encodes CASSPSGRDYEQYF. The chain combines TRBV5-6 with TRBJ2-7; 8 nucleotides match TRBD2. The CDR3 contains 14 residues. J lost 3 bases, V lost 4 bases, and 6 bases had no gene match. Germline CDR1 is SGHDT and CDR2 is YYEEEE.

This clonotype was recorded at least ten times. The CDR3 sequence is CASSHFTPGQGNSPLHF. Written as DNA, the CDR3 is TGTGCCAGCAGCCACTTTACTCCGGGACAGGGAAATTCACCCCTCCACTTT. This chain links TRBV3-1 with TRBJ1-6; 9 bases agree with TRBD1. J lost 7 bases, V lost 3 bases, and 10 bases had no gene match. CDR1 and CDR2 from the germline V gene are LGHDT and YNNKEL (reference sequence). There are 17 residues in the CDR3.

The gene calls are TRBV10-3 and TRBJ2-5, with 11 bases matching TRBD1. This CDR3 region has 15 residues. Trimming cost V 6 bases and J 2 bases; bases outside gene matches: 5. The germline CDR1 and CDR2 sequences are ENHRY and SYGVKD. The CDR3 spells CAISPDRGHQETQYF. The CDR3 DNA reads TGTGCCATCAGCCCGGACAGGGGGCATCAAGAGACCCAGTACTTC.

This clonotype was recorded at least ten times. The chain has TRBV6-1 and TRBJ2-1; D is tentatively TRBD1 or TRBD2 (6 bases each). Germline CDR1 is MNHNS and CDR2 is SASEGT. There are 14 residues in the CDR3. Trimming removed 4 bases at V and 5 bases at J, with 12 bases between. Here the CDR3 DNA reads TGTGCCAGCAGTGCCGGGGGCATAGACAATGAGCAGTTCTTC. Amino acids: CASSAGGIDNEQFF.

This chain connects TRBV2 to TRBJ1-5, with 7 positions matching TRBD1. Germline CDR1 is SNHLY and CDR2 is FYNNEI. This CDR3 is 14 amino acids long. The V gene end was trimmed by 5 bases and the J gene end by 5 bases; junction bases not matched to a gene: 6. CDR3 loop: CASSTGTAYQPQHF. The CDR3 region has the DNA TGTGCCAGCAGTACCGGGACAGCCTATCAGCCCCAGCATTTT.

Ten or more counts support this clonotype. The chain combines TRBV5-6 with TRBJ2-5; no reliable D call. Trimming pared 0 bases from V and 4 bases from J, leaving 10 bases between. This CDR3 is 14 amino acids long. CDR1 and CDR2 (germline): SGHDT, YYEEEE. The CDR3 nucleotides read TGTGCCAGCAGCTTGGGGCAGGTCCGAGAGACCCAGTACTTC. Its translation is CASSLGQVRETQYF.

This clonotype was observed many times. This rearrangement joins TRBV6-5 to TRBJ2-7, with D maybe TRBD2 (6 bases). This CDR3 has 15 residues. V was trimmed by 7 bases and J by 1 base, leaving 17 bases between them. Germline V lookup: CDR1 MNHEY, CDR2 SVGAGI. CDR3 sequence: CASNAGSRGSYEQYF. DNA for the CDR3: TGTGCCAGCAACGCGGGGAGTCGAGGGTCCTACGAGCAGTACTTC.

This clonotype was picked up a small number of times. This may come from a read error, since a much larger clone is one base off. The chain is built from TRBV9 and TRBJ1-1; D unresolved. The CDR3 totals 13 residues. Trimming removed 5 bases from V and 1 base from J, with 9 bases in between. The germline CDR1 and CDR2 sequences are SGDLS and YYNGEE. The CDR3: CASSREKNTEAFF. DNA of the CDR3: TGTGCCAGCAGTCGGGAAAAGAACACTGAAGCTTTCTTT. Full variable domain (remainder filled in from reference TRBV9 and TRBJ1-1): DSGVTQTPKHLITATGQRVTLRCSPRSGDLSVYWYQQSLDQGLQFLIQYYNGEERAKGNILERFSAQQFPDLHSELNLSSLELGDSALYFCASSREKNTEAFFGQGTRLTVV.

This chain joins TRBV13 and TRBJ2-5, with 12 bases matching TRBD2. Germline loops: CDR1 PRHDT, CDR2 FYEKMQ (reference sequence). After removal of 10 bases from V and 11 bases from J, the junction contained 14 bases not matched to a gene. The CDR3 totals 14 residues. CDR3 in amino acids: CANSAASGRVTQYF. Written as DNA, the CDR3 is TGTGCCAACTCCGCGGCTAGCGGGAGGGTGACACAGTACTTC.

This clonotype was counted at least ten times. This chain connects TRBV6-4 to TRBJ2-1, with 8 positions matching TRBD2. With 4 bases clipped from V and 6 bases from J, the junction kept 2 bases outside the gene matches. Germline loops: CDR1 MRHNA, CDR2 SNTAGT. The CDR3 sequence is 13 residues long. CDR3 region: CASSAGGVNEQFF. The CDR3 bases are TGTGCCAGCAGTGCGGGAGGGGTCAATGAGCAGTTCTTC.

This clonotype was seen many times. The chain recombines TRBV5-5 with TRBJ2-3, with D uncertain. The V gene's germline CDR1 is SGHKS and CDR2 YYEKEE (reference sequence). The germline V and J ends were trimmed by 1 base and 0 bases, with 9 bases remaining between them. The CDR3 contains 15 residues. CDR3: CASSLTEFSTDTQYF. CDR3 in DNA: TGTGCCAGCAGCTTGACCGAGTTTAGCACAGATACGCAGTATTTT. Together with reference TRBV5-5 and TRBJ2-3, the CDR3 gives the full variable domain: DAGVTQSPTHLIKTRGQQVTLRCSPISGHKSVSWYQQVLGQGPQFIFQYYEKEERGRGNFPDRFSARQFPNYSSELNVNALLLGDSALYLCASSLTEFSTDTQYFGPGTRLTVL.

This clonotype was counted ten times or more. The gene calls are TRBV27 and TRBJ1-1, with D possibly TRBD1 on 5 matching bases. Germline loops: CDR1 MNHEY, CDR2 SMNVEV (reference sequence). The CDR3 has 18 residues. The V end lost 4 bases, the J end lost 5 bases, and 26 bases lay between the germline ends. CDR3 protein: CASSSISGTSPSGTEAFF. CDR3 bases: TGTGCCAGCAGTTCTATATCCGGGACCTCACCCTCGGGGACTGAAGCTTTCTTT.

In the case of this clonotype: This clone may be a read error of a much larger clone one base away. Without the conserved terminal phenylalanine or tryptophan, this CDR3 likely stems from a read error. J is TRBJ2-7 and V is TRBV12-3 or TRBV12-4; D ambiguous. This CDR3 spans 13 amino acids. V was pared by 6 bases and J by 1 base, with 10 bases between. The CDR3 sequence is CASRAARSYEQYI. The CDR3 coding sequence is TGTGCCAGCAGGGCGGCCAGGTCCTACGAGCAGTACATC.

The sample holds many counts of this clonotype. The chain recombines TRBV9 with TRBJ2-3; D call uncertain. The CDR3 is 12 amino acids. The V end lost 0 bases, the J end lost 7 bases, and 6 bases lay between the germline ends. In germline, CDR1 is SGDLS, CDR2 YYNGEE. The CDR3, as DNA: TGTGCCAGCAGCGTAGACAGAAATACGCAGTATTTT. Its translation is CASSVDRNTQYF.

This clonotype has at least ten counts. The rearrangement uses TRBV24-1 and TRBJ2-1; tentatively, D is TRBD1 (5 bases). V lost 2 bases to trimming and J lost 9 bases, with 16 bases between them. CDR3 size: 15 residues. The germline gives CDR1 KGHDR, CDR2 SFDVKD. The chain's CDR3 is CATSDWKGLSGEQFF. For the CDR3, the DNA is TGTGCCACCAGTGATTGGAAGGGGTTATCGGGTGAGCAGTTCTTC.

This clonotype was observed many times. The gene calls are TRBV12-3 or TRBV12-4 and TRBJ2-3, with a possible D match to TRBD1 (6 bases). The CDR3 sequence is 16 residues long. V lost 2 bases to trimming and J lost 1 base, with 13 bases between them. The CDR3 loop reads CASSLHGTPRTDTQYF. CDR3 coding DNA: TGTGCCAGCAGTTTACACGGGACACCGCGCACAGATACGCAGTATTTT.

This clonotype was counted ten times or more. The V gene is TRBV7-6, the J gene TRBJ2-7; possibly TRBD1 or TRBD2 for D (5 bases each). Trimming left V 5 bases short and J 6 bases short, with 23 bases between. Germline-derived CDR1 and CDR2 are SGHVS and FNYEAQ. This CDR3 is built from 16 residues. The CDR3 loop is CASSPPPGPRGFEQYF. The CDR3 nucleotides read TGTGCCAGCAGCCCCCCCCCGGGACCACGGGGCTTCGAGCAGTACTTC.

At least ten counts were recorded for this clonotype. The V and J genes are TRBV30 and TRBJ2-7; D is perhaps TRBD1 (6 bases). The V end lost 4 bases, the J end lost 2 bases, and 12 bases lay between the germline ends. This CDR3 spans 13 amino acids. CDR1 and CDR2 from the germline V gene are GTSNPN and SVGIG (reference sequence). The CDR3 sequence: CAWTPGVPYEQYF. The CDR3 nucleotides read TGTGCCTGGACTCCAGGGGTCCCCTACGAGCAGTACTTC. The entire variable domain, with the rest obtained from reference TRBV30 and TRBJ2-7, is as follows: SQTIHQWPATLVQPVGSPLSLECTVEGTSNPNLYWYRQAAGRGLQLLFYSVGIGQISSEVPQNLSASRPQDRQFILSSKKLLLSDSGFYLCAWTPGVPYEQYFGPGTRLTVT.